Listed here are 14 T cell receptor beta chains from one sample, sequenced in a study of beta chain features in type 1 diabetes. Investigators reverse transcribed all isolated RNA, so they sequenced expressed TCRB transcripts. The repertoire was sequenced with immunoSEQ multiplex PCR; TCRdb's copy has only in-frame clones and lacks some. The table records about 150,000 clones, 8.5% to 14% of them present only once. The material sequenced was central memory CD4+ T cells from blood. These receptors all stem from a man between 18 and 35 years old in good health.

This clone was counted a few times. V usage is TRBV15 and J usage is TRBJ1-3; D is uncertain. Germline V gene lookup returns CDR1 LNHNV and CDR2 YYDKDF (reference sequence). Trimming cost V 0 bases and J 7 bases, with 10 bases left between them. The CDR3 sequence is 14 residues long. Written as DNA, the CDR3 is TGTGCCACCAGCAGAGATTGGGTGGATAACACCATATATTTT. Protein sequence: CATSRDWVDNTIYF.

The chain uses TRBV1 and TRBJ1-5. TRBV1 is a recognized pseudogene. CDR3 length: 21 residues. The CDR3, as DNA: TGCACCAGCAGCCAAGAGAGTTGCTGGGACCTTTTTTCCCATAGCAATCAGCCCCAGCATTTT. Translated: CTSSQESCWDLFSHSNQPQHF.

This clone was seen a handful of times. This sequence joins TRBV14 and TRBJ2-4; TRBD1 matches at 7 bases. The CDR3 extends over 16 amino acids. Trimming cost V 5 bases and J 7 bases; bases outside gene matches: 14. CDR1 is SGHDN and CDR2 is FVKESK in the germline V gene. The CDR3 coding sequence is TGTGCCAGCAGCGTTCGATCCGGGACCAGGGGGAACATTCAGTACTTC. Residues: CASSVRSGTRGNIQYF.

This chain uses TRBV9 with TRBJ2-5, with TRBD1 matching over 10 bases. This CDR3 has 14 amino acids. The germline V gene encodes CDR1 SGDLS and CDR2 YYNGEE. V lost 4 bases and J lost 3; bases outside the gene matches: 3. CDR3 bases: TGTGCCAGCAGCCTTGGGACAGGGGAAGAGACCCAGTACTTC. Its protein product is CASSLGTGEETQYF. The full variable domain, rest sourced from reference TRBV9 and TRBJ2-5, is DSGVTQTPKHLITATGQRVTLRCSPRSGDLSVYWYQQSLDQGLQFLIQYYNGEERAKGNILERFSAQQFPDLHSELNLSSLELGDSALYFCASSLGTGEETQYFGPGTRLLVL.

This clone was seen a handful of times. The chain employs TRBV2 and TRBJ2-6; 8 bases align to TRBD1. The CDR3 is 16 residues long. Germline-derived CDR1 and CDR2 are SNHLY and FYNNEI. Germline trimming cut 8 bases from V and 2 bases from J; bases unmatched to any gene: 8. CDR3 amino acids: CASGGQGSAGANVLTF. The CDR3 bases are TGTGCCAGCGGTGGACAGGGTTCTGCTGGGGCCAACGTCCTGACTTTC.

J is TRBJ2-1 and V is TRBV7-3; 9 nucleotides align to TRBD2. The V segment lost 5 bases and the J segment 4 bases; nucleotides outside the gene matches: 6. Germline assignment: CDR1 SGHTA and CDR2 FQGTGA. This CDR3 region has 15 residues. DNA of the CDR3: TGTGCCAGCAGCCCGAGCGGGGGGACATACAATGAGCAGTTCTTC. Translated, it gives CASSPSGGTYNEQFF.

This clone was detected a few times. CDR3 DNA: TGCGCCAGCAGCTACCGTAGCGGGAGGGTACTGGAGACCCAGTACTTC. This codes for CASSYRSGRVLETQYF. This chain uses TRBV5-1 with TRBJ2-5, with 11 positions matching TRBD2. The V gene end was trimmed by 3 bases and the J gene end by 5 bases; junction bases not matched to a gene: 9. CDR3 length equals 16 residues. From germline, CDR1 is SGHRS and CDR2 YFSETQ.

This clone was picked up many times. The V call is TRBV2, the J call TRBJ1-5; the match to TRBD1 covers 7 bases. Germline lookup yields CDR1 SNHLY and CDR2 FYNNEI. V was clipped by 7 bases and J by 4 bases; unmatched bases: 7. This CDR3 comprises 14 residues. This CDR3 is CASNPGTANQPQHF. The CDR3 DNA reads as TGTGCCAGCAACCCCGGGACAGCGAATCAGCCCCAGCATTTT.

This clone was counted a few times. The chain joins TRBV4-3 to TRBJ2-3; no clear D gene. CDR3 size: 12 residues. Germline V gives CDR1 LGHNA, CDR2 YSLEER. Trimming cost V 6 bases and J 5 bases, with 9 bases left between them. CDR3 sequence: CASSYLRDTQYF. The DNA for the CDR3 is TGCGCCAGCAGTTACCTCCGAGATACGCAGTATTTT.

This clone was found a few times. V and J are TRBV30 and TRBJ1-1; 8 bases are shared with TRBD1. V shed 5 bases and J 1 base; nucleotides not matched to a gene: 6. This CDR3 is built from 14 residues. In germline, CDR1 is GTSNPN, CDR2 SVGIG (reference sequence). The CDR3 DNA sequence: TGTGCCTGGTTTCACAGGGGGAAGAACACTGAAGCTTTCTTT. Its protein is CAWFHRGKNTEAFF.

The table lists this clone with a count of one. This chain links TRBV5-1 with TRBJ2-5; 10 nucleotides align to TRBD1. Germline CDR1 and CDR2: SGHRS and YFSETQ. The CDR3 sequence is 15 residues long. Trimming took 2 bases from V and 4 from J; bases not matched to a gene: 5. This CDR3 reads CASSFATGGGETQYF. Written as DNA, the CDR3 is TGCGCCAGCAGCTTCGCGACAGGGGGCGGAGAGACCCAGTACTTC.

This clone was counted only a few times. The genes are TRBV6-6 and TRBJ1-1; 8 bases are shared with TRBD1. The germline gives CDR1 MNHNY, CDR2 SVGAGI (reference sequence). This CDR3 has 14 residues. Trimming removed 5 bases from V and 7 bases from J; junction bases left unmatched: 9. CDR3 sequence (DNA): TGTGCCAGCAGTCCTGGACAGGGACAGAGTGAAGCTTTCTTT. Protein: CASSPGQGQSEAFF.

This clone was observed a few times. The chain recombines TRBV28 with TRBJ2-3, with 8 nucleotides matching TRBD2. The V segment lost 5 bases and the J segment 1 base; nucleotides outside the gene matches: 5. Germline V lookup: CDR1 MDHEN, CDR2 SYDVKM. The CDR3 is 15 amino acids. CDR3 coding DNA: TGTGCCAGCAGTCCCACGGGGGGGGGCACAGATACGCAGTATTTT. Its protein is CASSPTGGGTDTQYF.

This clone was observed a few times. The chain recombines TRBV28 with TRBJ1-4; 8 nucleotides agree with TRBD1. V lost 4 bases to trimming and J lost 7 bases; unmatched junction nucleotides: 8. The CDR3 is 15 amino acids. Germline loops: CDR1 MDHEN, CDR2 SYDVKM. The CDR3 protein is CASSSRTGSGEKLFF. The CDR3 DNA reads TGTGCCAGCAGTTCCAGGACAGGGTCAGGTGAAAAACTGTTTTTT.